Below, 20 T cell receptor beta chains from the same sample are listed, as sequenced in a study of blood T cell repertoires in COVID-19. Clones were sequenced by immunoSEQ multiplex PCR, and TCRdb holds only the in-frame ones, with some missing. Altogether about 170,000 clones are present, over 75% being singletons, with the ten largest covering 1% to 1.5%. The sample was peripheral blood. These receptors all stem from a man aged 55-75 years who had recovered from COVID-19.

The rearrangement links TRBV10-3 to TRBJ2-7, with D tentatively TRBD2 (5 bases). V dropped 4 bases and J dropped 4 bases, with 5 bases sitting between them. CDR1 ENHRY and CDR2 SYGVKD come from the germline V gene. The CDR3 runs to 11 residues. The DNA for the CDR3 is TGTGCCATCAGTGGGGAGTACGAGCAGTACTTC. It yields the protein CAISGEYEQYF.

This CDR3 reads CASSQDTRDSEKLFF. The CDR3 nucleotides read TGTGCCAGCAGCCAAGATACGAGGGATAGCGAAAAACTGTTTTTT. This chain links TRBV3-1 (or the pseudogene TRBV3-2) with TRBJ1-4, with D unclear. V was clipped by 0 bases and J by 8 bases, with 13 bases between them. Germline values: CDR1 LGHDT, CDR2 YNNKEL (reference sequence). The CDR3 is 15 amino acids.

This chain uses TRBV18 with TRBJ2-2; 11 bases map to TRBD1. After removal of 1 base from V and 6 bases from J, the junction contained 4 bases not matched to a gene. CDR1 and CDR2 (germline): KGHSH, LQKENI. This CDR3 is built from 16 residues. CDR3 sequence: CASSPQLGQGAGELFF. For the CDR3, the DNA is TGTGCCAGCTCACCACAGCTGGGACAGGGGGCCGGGGAGCTGTTTTTT.

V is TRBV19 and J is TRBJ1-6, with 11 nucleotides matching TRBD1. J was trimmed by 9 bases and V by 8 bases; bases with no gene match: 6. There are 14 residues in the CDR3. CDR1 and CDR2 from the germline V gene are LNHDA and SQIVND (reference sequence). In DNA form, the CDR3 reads TGTGCCAGTGGGTTGGGACAGGGGGTTTCACCCCTCCACTTT. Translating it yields CASGLGQGVSPLHF.

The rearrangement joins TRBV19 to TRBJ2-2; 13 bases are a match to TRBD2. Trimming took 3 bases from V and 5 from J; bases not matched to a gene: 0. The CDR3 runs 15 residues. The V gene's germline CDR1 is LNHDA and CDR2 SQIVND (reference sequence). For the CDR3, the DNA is TGTGCCAGTAGTATGGGACTAGCGGGGACCGGGGAGCTGTTTTTT. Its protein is CASSMGLAGTGELFF.

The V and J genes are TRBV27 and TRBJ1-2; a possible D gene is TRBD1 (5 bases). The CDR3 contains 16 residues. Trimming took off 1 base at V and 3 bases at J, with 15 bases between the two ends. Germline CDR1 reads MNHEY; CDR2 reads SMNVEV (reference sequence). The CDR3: CASSLYGLTGDYGYTF. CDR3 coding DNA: TGTGCCAGCAGTTTATATGGTCTCACGGGGGACTATGGCTACACCTTC.

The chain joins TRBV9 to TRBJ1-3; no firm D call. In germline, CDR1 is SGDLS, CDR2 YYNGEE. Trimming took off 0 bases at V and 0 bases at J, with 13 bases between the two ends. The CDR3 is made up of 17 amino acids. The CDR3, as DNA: TGTGCCAGCAGCGTAGCGACGGGATCGAGCTCTGGAAACACCATATATTTT. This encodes CASSVATGSSSGNTIYF.

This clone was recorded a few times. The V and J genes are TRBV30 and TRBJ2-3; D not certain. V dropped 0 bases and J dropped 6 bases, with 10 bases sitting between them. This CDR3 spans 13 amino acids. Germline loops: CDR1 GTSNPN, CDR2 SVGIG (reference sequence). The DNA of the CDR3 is TGTGCCTGGAGTGTACGGAGCTGGGATACGCAGTATTTT. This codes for CAWSVRSWDTQYF. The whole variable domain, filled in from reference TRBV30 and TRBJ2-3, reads SQTIHQWPATLVQPVGSPLSLECTVEGTSNPNLYWYRQAAGRGLQLLFYSVGIGQISSEVPQNLSASRPQDRQFILSSKKLLLSDSGFYLCAWSVRSWDTQYFGPGTRLTVL.

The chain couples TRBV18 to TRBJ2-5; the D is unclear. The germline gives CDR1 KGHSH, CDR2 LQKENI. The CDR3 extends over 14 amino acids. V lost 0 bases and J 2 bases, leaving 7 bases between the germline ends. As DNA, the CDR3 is TGTGCCAGCTCACCACCAGAGTATCAAGAGACCCAGTACTTC. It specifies CASSPPEYQETQYF.

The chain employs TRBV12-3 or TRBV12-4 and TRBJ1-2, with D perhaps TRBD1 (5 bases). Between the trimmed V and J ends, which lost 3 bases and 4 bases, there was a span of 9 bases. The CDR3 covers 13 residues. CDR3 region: CASSFQGPYGYTF. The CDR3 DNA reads TGTGCCAGCAGTTTTCAGGGCCCCTATGGCTACACCTTC.

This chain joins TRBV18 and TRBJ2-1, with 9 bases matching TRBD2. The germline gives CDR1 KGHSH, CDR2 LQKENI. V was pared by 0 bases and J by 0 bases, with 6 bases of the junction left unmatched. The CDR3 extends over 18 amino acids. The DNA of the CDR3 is TGTGCCAGCTCACCACCATCCCTAGCGGGGAGCTCCTACAATGAGCAGTTCTTC. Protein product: CASSPPSLAGSSYNEQFF.

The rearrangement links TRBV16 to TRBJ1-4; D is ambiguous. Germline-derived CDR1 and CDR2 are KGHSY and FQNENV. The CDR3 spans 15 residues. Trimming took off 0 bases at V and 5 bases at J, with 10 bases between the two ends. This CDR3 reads CASSQSSIVNEKLFF. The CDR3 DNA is TGTGCCAGCAGCCAATCGAGTATAGTAAATGAAAAACTGTTTTTT.

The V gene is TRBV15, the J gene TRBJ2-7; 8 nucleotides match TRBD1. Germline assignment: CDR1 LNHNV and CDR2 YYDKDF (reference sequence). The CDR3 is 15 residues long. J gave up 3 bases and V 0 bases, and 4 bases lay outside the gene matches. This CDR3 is CATSRDRGTGYEQYF. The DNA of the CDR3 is TGTGCCACCAGCAGAGATCGGGGGACAGGCTACGAGCAGTACTTC. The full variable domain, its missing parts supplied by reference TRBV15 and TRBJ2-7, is DAMVIQNPRYQVTQFGKPVTLSCSQTLNHNVMYWYQQKSSQAPKLLFHYYDKDFNNEADTPDNFQSRRPNTSFCFLDIRSPGLGDTAMYLCATSRDRGTGYEQYFGPGTRLTVT.

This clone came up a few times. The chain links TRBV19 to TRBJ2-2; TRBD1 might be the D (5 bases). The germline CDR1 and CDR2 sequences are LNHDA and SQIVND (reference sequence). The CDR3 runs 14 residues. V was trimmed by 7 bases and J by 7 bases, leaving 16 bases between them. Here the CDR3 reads CASTPAGSVGELFF. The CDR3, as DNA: TGTGCCAGTACCCCAGCAGGGTCCGTCGGGGAGCTGTTTTTT.

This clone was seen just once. CDR3 DNA: TGTGCCAGCAGCGTGACTAGCGGGGCTGGTGAGACCCAGTACTTC. Its translation is CASSVTSGAGETQYF. The chain combines TRBV7-3 with TRBJ2-5; 11 bases are a match to TRBD2. From germline, CDR1 is SGHTA and CDR2 FQGTGA. With V trimmed by 5 bases and J by 5 bases, 7 bases remained unmatched. The CDR3 totals 15 residues.

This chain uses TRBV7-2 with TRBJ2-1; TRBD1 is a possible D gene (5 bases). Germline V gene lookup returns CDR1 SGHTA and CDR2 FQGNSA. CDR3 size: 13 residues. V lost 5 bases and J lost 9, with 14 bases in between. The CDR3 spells CASSPERGVEQFF. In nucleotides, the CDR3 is TGTGCCAGCAGCCCCGAAAGGGGTGTTGAGCAGTTCTTC.

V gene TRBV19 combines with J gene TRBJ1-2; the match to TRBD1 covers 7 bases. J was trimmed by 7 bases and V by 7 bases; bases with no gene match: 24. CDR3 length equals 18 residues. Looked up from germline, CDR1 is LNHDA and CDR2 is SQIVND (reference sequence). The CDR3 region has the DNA TGTGCCAGTACGGACAGGATTTTCGGGGGGGGCATTGCTTCTGGCTACACCTTC. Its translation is CASTDRIFGGGIASGYTF.

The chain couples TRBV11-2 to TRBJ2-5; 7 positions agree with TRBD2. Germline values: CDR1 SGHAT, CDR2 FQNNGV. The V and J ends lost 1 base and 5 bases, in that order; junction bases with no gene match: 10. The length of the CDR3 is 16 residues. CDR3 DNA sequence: TGTGCCAGCAGCTTAGTTTTGGGGGGGTTGGCGGAGACCCAGTACTTC. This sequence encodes CASSLVLGGLAETQYF.

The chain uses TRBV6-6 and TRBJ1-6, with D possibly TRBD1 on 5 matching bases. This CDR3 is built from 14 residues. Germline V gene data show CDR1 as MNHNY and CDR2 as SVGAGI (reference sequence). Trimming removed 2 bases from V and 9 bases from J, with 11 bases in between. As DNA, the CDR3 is TGTGCCAGCAGTTACCAACAGGAGAGTTCACCCCTCCACTTT. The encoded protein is CASSYQQESSPLHF.

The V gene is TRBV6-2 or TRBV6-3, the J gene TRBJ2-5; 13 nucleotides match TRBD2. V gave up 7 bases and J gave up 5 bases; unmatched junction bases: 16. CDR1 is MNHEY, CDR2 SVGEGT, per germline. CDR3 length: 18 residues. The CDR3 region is CASIPSTSGGSKKETQYF. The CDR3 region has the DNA TGTGCCAGCATCCCCTCGACTAGCGGGGGGTCTAAGAAGGAGACCCAGTACTTC.